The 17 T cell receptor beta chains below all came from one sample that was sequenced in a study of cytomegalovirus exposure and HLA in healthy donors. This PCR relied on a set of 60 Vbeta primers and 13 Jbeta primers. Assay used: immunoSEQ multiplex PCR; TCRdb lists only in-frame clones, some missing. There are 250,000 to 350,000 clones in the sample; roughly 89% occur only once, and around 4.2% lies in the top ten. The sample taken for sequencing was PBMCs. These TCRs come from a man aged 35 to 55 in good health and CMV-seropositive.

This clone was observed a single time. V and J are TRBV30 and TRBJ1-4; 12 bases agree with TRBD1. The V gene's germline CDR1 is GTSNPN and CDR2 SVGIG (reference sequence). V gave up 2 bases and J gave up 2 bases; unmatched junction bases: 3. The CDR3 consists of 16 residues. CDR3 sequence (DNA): TGTGCCTGGAGTTGGGACAGGGGGCGCACTAATGAAAAACTGTTTTTT. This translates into CAWSWDRGRTNEKLFF.

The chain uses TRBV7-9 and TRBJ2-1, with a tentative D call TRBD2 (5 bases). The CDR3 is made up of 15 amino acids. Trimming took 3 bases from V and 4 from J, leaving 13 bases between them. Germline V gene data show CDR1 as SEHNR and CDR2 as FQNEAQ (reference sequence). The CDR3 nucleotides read TGTGCCAGCAGCTTGACGGAGGTCGGGTACAATGAGCAGTTCTTC. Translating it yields CASSLTEVGYNEQFF.

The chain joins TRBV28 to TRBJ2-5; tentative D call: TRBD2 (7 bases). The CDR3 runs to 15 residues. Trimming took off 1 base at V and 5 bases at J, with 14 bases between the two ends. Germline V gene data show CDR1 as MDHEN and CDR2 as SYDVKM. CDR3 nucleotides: TGTGCCAGCAGTTTATTTCGGGGGGCCTTGGAGACCCAGTACTTC. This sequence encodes CASSLFRGALETQYF.

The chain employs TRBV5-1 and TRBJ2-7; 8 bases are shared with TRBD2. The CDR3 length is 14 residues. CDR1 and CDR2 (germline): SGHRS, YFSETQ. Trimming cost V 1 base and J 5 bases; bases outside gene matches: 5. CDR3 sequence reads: CASSLLSGAHEQYF. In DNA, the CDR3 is TGCGCCAGCAGCTTGCTTAGCGGGGCCCACGAGCAGTACTTC.

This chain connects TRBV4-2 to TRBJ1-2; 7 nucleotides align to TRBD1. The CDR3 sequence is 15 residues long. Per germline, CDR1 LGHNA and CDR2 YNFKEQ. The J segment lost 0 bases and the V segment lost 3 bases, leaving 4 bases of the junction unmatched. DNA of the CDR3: TGTGCCAGCAGCCAGACCGGACAGGCTAACTATGGCTACACCTTC. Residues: CASSQTGQANYGYTF.

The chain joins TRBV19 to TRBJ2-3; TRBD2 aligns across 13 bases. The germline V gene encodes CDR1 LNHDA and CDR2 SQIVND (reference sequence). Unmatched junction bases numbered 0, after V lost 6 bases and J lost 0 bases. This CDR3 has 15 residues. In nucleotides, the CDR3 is TGTGCCAGTAGACTAGCGGGAGGGAGCACAGATACGCAGTATTTT. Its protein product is CASRLAGGSTDTQYF.

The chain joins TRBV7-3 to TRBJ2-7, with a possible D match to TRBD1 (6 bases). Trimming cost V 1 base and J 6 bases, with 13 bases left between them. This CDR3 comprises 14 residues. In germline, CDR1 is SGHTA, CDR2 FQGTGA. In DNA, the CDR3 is TGTGCCAGCAGCTTAATTCCCCAGGGGAGCGAGCAGTACTTC. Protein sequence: CASSLIPQGSEQYF.

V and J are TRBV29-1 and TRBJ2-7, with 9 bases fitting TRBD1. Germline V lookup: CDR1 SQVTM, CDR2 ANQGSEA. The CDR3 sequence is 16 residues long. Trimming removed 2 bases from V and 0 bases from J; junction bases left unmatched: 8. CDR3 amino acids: CSVETRGQGRSYEQYF. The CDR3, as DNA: TGCAGCGTTGAAACCCGAGGACAGGGGCGCTCCTACGAGCAGTACTTC.

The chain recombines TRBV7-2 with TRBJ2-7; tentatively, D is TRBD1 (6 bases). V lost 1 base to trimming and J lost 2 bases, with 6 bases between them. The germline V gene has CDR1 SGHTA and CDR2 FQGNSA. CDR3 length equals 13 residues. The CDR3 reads CASSLGTAYEQYF. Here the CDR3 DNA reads TGTGCCAGCAGCTTAGGGACAGCCTACGAGCAGTACTTC.

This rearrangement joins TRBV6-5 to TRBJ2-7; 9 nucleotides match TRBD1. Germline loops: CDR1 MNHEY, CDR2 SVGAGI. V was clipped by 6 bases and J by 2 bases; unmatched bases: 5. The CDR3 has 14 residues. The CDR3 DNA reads TGTGCCAGCAGAACCGGGACAGGGCCCTACGAGCAGTACTTC. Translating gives CASRTGTGPYEQYF.

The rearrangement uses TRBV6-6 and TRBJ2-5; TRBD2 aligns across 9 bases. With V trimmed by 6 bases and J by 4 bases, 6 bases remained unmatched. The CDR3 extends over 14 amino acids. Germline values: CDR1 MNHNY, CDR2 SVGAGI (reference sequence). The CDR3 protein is CASSLAGEGETQYF. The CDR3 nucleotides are TGTGCCAGCAGCTTAGCGGGAGAAGGAGAGACCCAGTACTTC.

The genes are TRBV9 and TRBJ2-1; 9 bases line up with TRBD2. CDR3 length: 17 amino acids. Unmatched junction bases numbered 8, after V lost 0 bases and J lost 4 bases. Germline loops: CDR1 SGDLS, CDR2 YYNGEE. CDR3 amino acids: CASSVVGSGGGYNEQFF. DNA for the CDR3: TGTGCCAGCAGCGTAGTCGGTAGCGGGGGAGGTTACAATGAGCAGTTCTTC.

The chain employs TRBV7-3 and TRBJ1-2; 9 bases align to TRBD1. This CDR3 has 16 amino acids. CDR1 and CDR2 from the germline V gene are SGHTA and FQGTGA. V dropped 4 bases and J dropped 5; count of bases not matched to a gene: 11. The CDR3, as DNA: TGTGCCAGCAGCTCTGGATCCGGGACAGGGAATTATGGCTACACCTTC. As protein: CASSSGSGTGNYGYTF.

CDR3 region: CASSYPNSGKDSPLHF. Here the CDR3 DNA reads TGTGCCAGCAGTTACCCTAATTCGGGAAAGGATTCACCCCTCCACTTT. This chain connects TRBV6-6 to TRBJ1-6; D unresolved. V lost 2 bases, J lost 8 bases, and 16 bases lay in between. The CDR3 contains 16 residues. The germline V gene encodes CDR1 MNHNY and CDR2 SVGAGI (reference sequence).

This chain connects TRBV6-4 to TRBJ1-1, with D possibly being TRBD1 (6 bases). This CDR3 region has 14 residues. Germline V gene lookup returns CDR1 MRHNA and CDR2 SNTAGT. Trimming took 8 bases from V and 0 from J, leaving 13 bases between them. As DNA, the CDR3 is TGTGCCAGCGTAAACAGGGAAGTGAACACTGAAGCTTTCTTT. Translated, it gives CASVNREVNTEAFF.

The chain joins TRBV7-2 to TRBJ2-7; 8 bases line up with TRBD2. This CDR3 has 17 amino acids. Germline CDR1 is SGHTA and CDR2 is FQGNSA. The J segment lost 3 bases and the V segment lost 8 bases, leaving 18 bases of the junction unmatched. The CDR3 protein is CASSGGGGARSIYEQYF. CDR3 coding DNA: TGTGCCAGCTCCGGGGGGGGCGGGGCCCGCTCAATCTACGAGCAGTACTTC.

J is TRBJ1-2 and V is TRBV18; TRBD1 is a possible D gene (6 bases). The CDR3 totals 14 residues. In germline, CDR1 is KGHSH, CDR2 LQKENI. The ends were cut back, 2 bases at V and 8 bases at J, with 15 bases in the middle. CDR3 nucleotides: TGTGCCAGCTCACCAGAACAGGGTGAGGGAGGCTACACCTTC. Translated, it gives CASSPEQGEGGYTF.